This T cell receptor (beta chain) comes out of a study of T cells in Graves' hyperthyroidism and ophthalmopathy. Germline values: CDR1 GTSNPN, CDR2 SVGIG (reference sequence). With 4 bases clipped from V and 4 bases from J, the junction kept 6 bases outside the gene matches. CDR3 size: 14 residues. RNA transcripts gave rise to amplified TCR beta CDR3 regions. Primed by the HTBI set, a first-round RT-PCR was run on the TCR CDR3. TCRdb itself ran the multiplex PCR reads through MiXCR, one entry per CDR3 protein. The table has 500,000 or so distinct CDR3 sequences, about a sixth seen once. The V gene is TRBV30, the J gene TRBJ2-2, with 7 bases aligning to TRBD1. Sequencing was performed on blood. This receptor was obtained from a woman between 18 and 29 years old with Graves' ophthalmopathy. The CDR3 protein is CAWKGAGGTGELFF. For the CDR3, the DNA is TGTGCCTGGAAAGGGGCAGGGGGCACCGGGGAGCTGTTTTTT.